One T cell receptor (beta chain) is described in this entry. What it recognizes is unknown. The sample is drawn from a study of vaccination and CD4 T cells after COVID-19. As for the study in general: Control cultures used a CEFX viral epitope pool, an HIV-1 Nef peptide pool, or no peptide.

The Oncomine TCR Beta short-read assay was what sequenced the DNA obtained from cultured CD4+ T cells. TCRdb re-called the PCR reads with MiXCR, one entry per CDR3 protein. The profile shows about 22,000 distinct CDR3 sequences, roughly two fifths of them singletons. Looked up from germline, CDR1 is MGHRA and CDR2 is YSYEKL. V shed 5 bases and J 8 bases; nucleotides not matched to a gene: 12. CDR3 length: 16 amino acids. Stated time point: late sampling 161 to 241 days after vaccination in three convalescent patients. The sample's treatment: approximately nine-day PBMC culture with coronavirus spike peptide pools or control peptides (ViraFEST assay).

The input for sequencing was CD4+ T cells from blood, cultured in vitro, taken about 7 months after SARS-CoV-2 vaccination. The chain recombines TRBV4-1 with TRBJ2-1, with TRBD2 matching 10 bases. The TCR was taken from a human donor who had recovered from COVID-19. The CDR3 region is CASSVRVAGGIDEQFF. The DNA of the CDR3 is TGCGCCAGCAGCGTGAGGGTAGCGGGAGGAATAGATGAGCAGTTCTTC.